This TCR beta chain was sequenced during a study of blood T cells in healthy people across ages. At least 6 million PBMCs were isolated per sample. A J-beta primer mix and a sample-barcoded 5' primer were used in a second PCR of about 7 to 12 cycles. From the 5' RACE reads, TCRdb called clonotypes with MiXCR, one entry per CDR3 protein. Among 1.5 million or so distinct CDR3 sequences listed, approximately 40% were seen once. This TCR was sampled from a woman aged 18-29 years in good health. The source material was blood.

The CDR3 loop reads CASSLARQVNTEAFF. The DNA for the CDR3 is TGTGCCAGCAGCTTAGCGAGACAAGTCAACACTGAAGCTTTCTTT. The rearrangement uses TRBV7-9 and TRBJ1-1; D gene uncertain. The CDR3 covers 15 residues. The V end was cut by 0 bases, the J end by 2 bases, with 10 bases between. Germline CDR1 and CDR2: SEHNR and FQNEAQ (reference sequence).